The clone carrying this T cell receptor beta chain was observed a few times. What it binds is unknown. The data derive from a study of identical twins. Study observations and caveats: Models underestimated how often monozygotic twins shared out-of-frame TCR alpha. Insertions were reduced in abundant cord blood beta clonotypes but not in memory repertoires.

Template switching added a universal primer site; cDNA carried unique molecular identifiers. Via MiXCR, TCRdb re-called the 5' RACE reads, giving one row per CDR3 protein. The data contain about 920,000 distinct CDR3 sequences, 9% to 15% of them seen just once; the ten biggest clones take up around 1.6%. CDR3 length: 13 residues. Trimming removed 3 bases at V and 5 bases at J, with 10 bases between. In germline, CDR1 is MGHRA, CDR2 YSYEKL. These data were also filed under a second study, of yellow fever vaccine responses in identical twins. That publication notes: Twin vaccine T cell responses reportedly seemed partly convergent, partly personalized.

The sequencing sample was made of PBMCs. The source is a woman under 30 in good health. This chain joins TRBV4-1 and TRBJ1-1; no clear D gene. CDR3 protein: CASSHGVGTEAFF. The CDR3 DNA reads as TGCGCCAGCAGCCATGGGGTTGGGACTGAAGCTTTCTTT.